The 6 T cell receptor beta chains below all came from one sample that was sequenced in a study of patients and donors after allogeneic stem cell transplantation (dated by TCRdb to the early 2020s). The library was generated by RT-PCR. Data came from a NextSeq 550. The public reads were run again by TCRdb, first through fastp at Q25 and then through MiXCR, and only productive beta chains were kept. All rows with the same CDR3 protein become a single entry with the most common DNA and genes. The sample data list 150,000 to 200,000 distinct CDR3 sequences, and over 25% of these were observed just once. The top ten clonotypes cover roughly 3.2% of the sample. Sequences were obtained from blood, either unsorted or a sorted T cell fraction (not recorded which). These receptors originate from a human donor who was either an allogeneic HSCT recipient or a stem cell or donor lymphocyte infusion donor (not recorded which). It is not recorded whose cells these are; they may come from a transplant donor.

The J gene is TRBJ2-3, the V gene TRBV29-1; TRBD1 is a possible D gene (6 bases). The V gene lost 4 bases and the J gene lost 0 bases, with 14 bases spanning the gap. This CDR3 is built from 15 residues. The germline gives CDR1 SQVTM, CDR2 ANQGSEA. The CDR3 sequence is CSVATYRASTDTQYF. CDR3 sequence (DNA): TGCAGCGTTGCGACTTACAGGGCTAGCACAGATACGCAGTATTTT.

This clonotype was picked up a small number of times. The chain employs TRBV2 and TRBJ1-5; D unresolved. The CDR3 has 13 amino acids. V lost 8 bases and J lost 1, with 9 bases in between. CDR1 SNHLY and CDR2 FYNNEI come from the germline V gene. CDR3 sequence: CASGSESNQPQHF. The DNA of the CDR3 is TGTGCCAGCGGGAGCGAAAGCAATCAGCCCCAGCATTTT.

This chain connects TRBV5-1 to TRBJ2-5, with a weak D call TRBD1 (5 bases). Between the trimmed V and J ends, which lost 0 bases and 5 bases, there was a span of 14 bases. CDR3 size: 15 residues. The germline gives CDR1 SGHRS, CDR2 YFSETQ. Here the CDR3 reads CASSLGARAEETQYF. DNA for the CDR3: TGCGCCAGCAGCTTGGGAGCCAGGGCGGAGGAGACCCAGTACTTC.

This clonotype was counted ten times or more. This chain uses TRBV6-5 with TRBJ2-7; D gene unclear. Germline CDR1 and CDR2: MNHEY and SVGAGI. Deletions cut 4 bases from V and 4 bases from J, with 26 bases between. CDR3 size: 18 residues. CDR3 in amino acids: CASSSLTGFPFSPYEQYF. The CDR3 DNA reads TGTGCCAGCAGTTCCTTGACTGGGTTCCCATTTTCCCCTTACGAGCAGTACTTC.

As concerns this clonotype: The conserved phenylalanine or tryptophan normally closing the CDR3 is absent here, so this likely arose from a read error. The V call is TRBV5-1, the J call TRBJ1-1, with D maybe TRBD1 (6 bases). Per the germline V gene, CDR1 is SGHRS and CDR2 is YFSETQ. The CDR3 is 14 amino acids. The V end was cut by 2 bases, the J end by 0 bases, with 8 bases between. The CDR3 coding sequence is TGCGCCAGCAGCTTAGGGGGAATGAACACTGAAGCTTTCTTG. Translating gives CASSLGGMNTEAFL.

The chain links TRBV9 to TRBJ2-3; 11 bases are shared with TRBD2. Trimming took 0 bases from V and 4 from J; bases not matched to a gene: 4. The CDR3 extends over 16 amino acids. Germline CDR1 and CDR2: SGDLS and YYNGEE. CDR3 sequence reads: CASSVGRLAGPDTQYF. DNA for the CDR3: TGTGCCAGCAGCGTAGGAAGACTAGCGGGACCAGATACGCAGTATTTT.